The rows below give T cell receptor beta chains drawn from one sample of a study of shared clonotypes between healthy human individuals. Assay: immunoSEQ multiplex PCR; the TCRdb copy retains only in-frame clones and omits some. The repertoire consists of over 2,000,000 clones, with about 93% occurring once and the leading ten covering roughly 1.7%. Material for sequencing was naive CD8+ T cells from PBMCs. These receptors all come from a man younger than 35 in good health. Some clones in this sample may be carry-over from other donors' samples. The CDR3 runs from the conserved cysteine through the conserved F or W. The order of the fields is clone size, V gene, D gene, J gene, CDR3 DNA, CDR3 protein. A D gene is named only where the DNA matches it firmly. For some rows the clone size is stated as once, few or many, or as a class when expanded; others skip it.

abundance: once
v_gene: TRBV7-9
d_gene: -
j_gene: TRBJ2-7
CDR3nt: TGTGCCAGCAGCTTAGACAGGGCGTACGAGCAGTACTTC
CDR3aa: CASSLDRAYEQYF

abundance: -
v_gene: TRBV27
d_gene: -
j_gene: TRBJ2-7
CDR3nt: TGTGCCAGCAGTTTCTTAGGGGACGAGCAGTACTTC
CDR3aa: CASSFLGDEQYF

abundance: -
v_gene: TRBV2
d_gene: -
j_gene: TRBJ1-1
CDR3nt: TGTGCCAGCAGTGAAGACAGGTGGGAGGCTGAAGCTTTCTTT
CDR3aa: CASSEDRWEAEAFF

abundance: -
v_gene: TRBV4-2
d_gene: -
j_gene: TRBJ2-7
CDR3nt: TGTGCCAGCAGCCCCGGTGGGTCTCCAGAGTACTTC
CDR3aa: CASSPGGSPEYF

abundance: few
v_gene: TRBV6-1
d_gene: TRBD1
j_gene: TRBJ1-1
CDR3nt: TGTGCCAGCAGTGAAGCCCGGACAGGGAACACTGAAGCTTTCTTT
CDR3aa: CASSEARTGNTEAFF

abundance: -
v_gene: TRBV7-8
d_gene: TRBD2
j_gene: TRBJ2-3
CDR3nt: TGTGCCAGCAGCACGCTATTAGCGGGAGCCACAGATACGCAGTATTTT
CDR3aa: CASSTLLAGATDTQYF

abundance: -
v_gene: TRBV23-1
d_gene: -
j_gene: TRBJ1-5
CDR3nt: TGCGCCAGCCTCAGGGGCGAGGTCAATCAGCCCCAGCATTTT
CDR3aa: CASLRGEVNQPQHF

abundance: -
v_gene: TRBV20-1
d_gene: -
j_gene: TRBJ2-7
CDR3nt: TGCAGTGCGCCACAGGCCTACGAGCAGTACTTC
CDR3aa: CSAPQAYEQYF

abundance: -
v_gene: TRBV6-1
d_gene: TRBD1
j_gene: TRBJ2-1
CDR3nt: TGTGCCAGCAGTGAATGGACAGGGGGCGGTCCTGAGCAGTTCTTC
CDR3aa: CASSEWTGGGPEQFF

abundance: -
v_gene: TRBV6-1
d_gene: TRBD2
j_gene: TRBJ2-7
CDR3nt: TGTGCCAGCACCCGGACTAGCGGGTTTAATGAGCAGTACTTC
CDR3aa: CASTRTSGFNEQYF

abundance: -
v_gene: TRBV13
d_gene: -
j_gene: TRBJ1-2
CDR3nt: TGTGCCAGCAGCTTAGGCCGATCGGTAGCTAACTATGGCTACACCTTC
CDR3aa: CASSLGRSVANYGYTF

abundance: -
v_gene: TRBV9
d_gene: -
j_gene: TRBJ2-3
CDR3nt: TGTGCCACTTCGAGTAGGGACCGCACAGATACGCAGTATTTT
CDR3aa: CATSSRDRTDTQYF

abundance: -
v_gene: TRBV10-2
d_gene: -
j_gene: TRBJ2-1
CDR3nt: TGCGCCAGCAGTCTTTCCCTGACAGGCCTATCAGGCAATGAGCAGTTCTTC
CDR3aa: CASSLSLTGLSGNEQFF

abundance: -
v_gene: TRBV19
d_gene: -
j_gene: TRBJ1-1
CDR3nt: TGTGCCAGTGTCCCCTCCAGGATGAGCACTGAAGCTTTCTTT
CDR3aa: CASVPSRMSTEAFF

abundance: -
v_gene: TRBV27
d_gene: -
j_gene: TRBJ2-1
CDR3nt: TGTGCCAGCAGTTTGGTTGGTAACTACAATGAGCAGTTCTTC
CDR3aa: CASSLVGNYNEQFF

abundance: -
v_gene: TRBV29-1
d_gene: TRBD2
j_gene: TRBJ2-7
CDR3nt: TGCAGCGTAATTAGCGGGAGGTTTAACGAGCAGTACTTC
CDR3aa: CSVISGRFNEQYF

abundance: -
v_gene: TRBV11-2
d_gene: TRBD1
j_gene: TRBJ1-2
CDR3nt: TGTGCCAGCGCCGGGACAGCTCCAGAAGGCTACACCTTC
CDR3aa: CASAGTAPEGYTF

abundance: -
v_gene: TRBV27
d_gene: TRBD1
j_gene: TRBJ2-3
CDR3nt: TGTGCCAGCAGTTTCCGGACAGGGTTCGTCCGCACAGATACGCAGTATTTT
CDR3aa: CASSFRTGFVRTDTQYF

abundance: -
v_gene: TRBV11-2
d_gene: -
j_gene: TRBJ2-3
CDR3nt: TGTGCCAGCAGCCCGGCGCCCCAGAAGAGCACAGATACGCAGTATTTT
CDR3aa: CASSPAPQKSTDTQYF

abundance: -
v_gene: TRBV7-9
d_gene: TRBD2
j_gene: TRBJ2-2
CDR3nt: TGTGCCAGCATGCCTACCGGGACTACGAACACCGGGGAGCTGTTTTTT
CDR3aa: CASMPTGTTNTGELFF

abundance: -
v_gene: TRBV27
d_gene: TRBD1
j_gene: TRBJ1-5
CDR3nt: TGTGCCAGCACTGTTACAGGGGGGAATCAGCCCCAGCATTTT
CDR3aa: CASTVTGGNQPQHF

abundance: -
v_gene: TRBV6-1
d_gene: -
j_gene: TRBJ1-1
CDR3nt: TGTGCCAGCAGATCCAAGGGGGGGAACACTGAAGCTTTCTTT
CDR3aa: CASRSKGGNTEAFF

abundance: -
v_gene: TRBV28
d_gene: TRBD2
j_gene: TRBJ2-1
CDR3nt: TGTGCCAGCAGTTATCGTGCTAGCGGGAGGAGAAATGAGCAGTTCTTC
CDR3aa: CASSYRASGRRNEQFF

abundance: -
v_gene: TRBV19
d_gene: TRBD1
j_gene: TRBJ1-1
CDR3nt: TGTGCCAGTAGTACCCAGGGGGTGACTGAAGCTTTCTTT
CDR3aa: CASSTQGVTEAFF

abundance: -
v_gene: TRBV5-5
d_gene: -
j_gene: TRBJ2-7
CDR3nt: TGTGCCAGCAGCTGGCCCTCCTACGAGCAGTACTTC
CDR3aa: CASSWPSYEQYF

abundance: -
v_gene: TRBV19
d_gene: -
j_gene: TRBJ1-5
CDR3nt: TGTGCCAGTAGTATACACAAAGCCGCCAATCAGCCCCAGCATTTT
CDR3aa: CASSIHKAANQPQHF

abundance: -
v_gene: TRBV25-1
d_gene: -
j_gene: TRBJ1-3
CDR3nt: TGTGCCAGCAGTACCCAGGGAGCTGGAAACACCATATATTTT
CDR3aa: CASSTQGAGNTIYF

abundance: -
v_gene: TRBV9
d_gene: -
j_gene: TRBJ2-3
CDR3nt: TGTGCCAGCAGCGTAGCCCTATACACAGATACGCAGTATTTT
CDR3aa: CASSVALYTDTQYF

abundance: -
v_gene: TRBV19
d_gene: -
j_gene: TRBJ1-5
CDR3nt: TGTGCCAGTAGTCCTGCCAAGTGGCCGAGCAATCAGCCCCAGCATTTT
CDR3aa: CASSPAKWPSNQPQHF

abundance: -
v_gene: TRBV11-2
d_gene: -
j_gene: TRBJ2-4
CDR3nt: TGTGCCAGCAGCTCCCACGTAGCCAAAAACATTCAGTACTTC
CDR3aa: CASSSHVAKNIQYF

abundance: -
v_gene: TRBV5-1
d_gene: TRBD2
j_gene: TRBJ2-7
CDR3nt: TGCGCCAGCAGCTTGGGGACTAGCGGGGCGTCCTACGAGCAGTACTTC
CDR3aa: CASSLGTSGASYEQYF

abundance: -
v_gene: TRBV4-3
d_gene: -
j_gene: TRBJ1-2
CDR3nt: TGCGCCAGCAGCCGGTCCGGGGAGAGGAACTATGGCTACACCTTC
CDR3aa: CASSRSGERNYGYTF

abundance: -
v_gene: TRBV6-5
d_gene: -
j_gene: TRBJ1-1
CDR3nt: TGTGCCAGCAACCTGCACCCGAACACTGAAGCTTTCTTT
CDR3aa: CASNLHPNTEAFF

abundance: -
v_gene: TRBV21-1
d_gene: -
j_gene: TRBJ1-2
CDR3nt: TGTGCCAGCAGCAAAGTTCTGGGGAAGAATGGCTACACCTTC
CDR3aa: CASSKVLGKNGYTF

abundance: -
v_gene: TRBV9
d_gene: TRBD2
j_gene: TRBJ2-3
CDR3nt: TGTGCCAGCAGCCTAAGCGGGGCGTCGGGTGCAGATACGCAGTATTTT
CDR3aa: CASSLSGASGADTQYF

abundance: -
v_gene: TRBV11-2
d_gene: -
j_gene: TRBJ2-1
CDR3nt: TGTGCCAGCAGACCAACAAGCGGAATTCGGGAGCAGTTCTTC
CDR3aa: CASRPTSGIREQFF

abundance: -
v_gene: TRBV10-3
d_gene: TRBD1
j_gene: TRBJ2-2
CDR3nt: TGTGCCATCAGCGAACCGGGACAGGGTCGAACCGAGAACACCGGGGAGCTGTTTTTT
CDR3aa: CAISEPGQGRTENTGELFF

abundance: -
v_gene: TRBV28
d_gene: -
j_gene: TRBJ2-1
CDR3nt: TGTGCCAGCAGTTTATGGGCCACGAGGGGGTCCGAAGATGAGCAGTTCTTC
CDR3aa: CASSLWATRGSEDEQFF

abundance: -
v_gene: TRBV4-1
d_gene: -
j_gene: TRBJ2-2
CDR3nt: TGCGCCAGCAGTCAACCGGGATATGGCGGGGAGCTGTTTTTT
CDR3aa: CASSQPGYGGELFF

abundance: few
v_gene: TRBV30
d_gene: TRBD1
j_gene: TRBJ1-2
CDR3nt: TGTGCCTGGAGCAGGGGGGTGGACTATGGCTACACCTTC
CDR3aa: CAWSRGVDYGYTF

abundance: -
v_gene: TRBV5-1
d_gene: -
j_gene: TRBJ2-7
CDR3nt: TGCGCCAGCAGGGGGGCCAGTCCCTACGAGCAGTACTTC
CDR3aa: CASRGASPYEQYF

abundance: -
v_gene: TRBV5-8
d_gene: -
j_gene: TRBJ1-2
CDR3nt: TGTGCCAGCAGCCCTCGGGGCTACACCTTC
CDR3aa: CASSPRGYTF

abundance: -
v_gene: TRBV4-1
d_gene: -
j_gene: TRBJ1-1
CDR3nt: TGCGCCAGCAGGTTAGGTGACACTGAAGCTTTCTTT
CDR3aa: CASRLGDTEAFF

abundance: -
v_gene: TRBV11-3
d_gene: TRBD2
j_gene: TRBJ2-2
CDR3nt: TGTGCCAGCAGCTTAGTAGCGGGAGTAGTTAAGGCCACCGGGGAGCTGTTTTTT
CDR3aa: CASSLVAGVVKATGELFF